What follows describes a single T cell receptor (beta chain). Its antigen is unknown. This same CDR3 is encoded by further DNA sequences in the sample. The sample originates from a study of a mutant IDH1 vaccine in newly diagnosed glioma. Study summary: Treated patients, approximately 60% male and approximately 38% female, averaged about 40 years of age. General study findings and limits: Vaccine-induced responses were seen in approximately 93% of patients, spanning several MHC alleles.

This sample's time point: week 23, last vaccination. The content of each vaccine dose was 300 ug of mutant IDH1 20-mer peptide, and topical imiquimod accompanied it. Astrocytomas that were new, WHO grade 3 or 4, IDH1-mutant and ATRX-lost were present in the donors. The CDR3 covers 15 residues. The germline V gene has CDR1 MDHEN and CDR2 SYDVKM. Trimming cost V 4 bases and J 4 bases; bases outside gene matches: 7. TCRdb keeps only in-frame clones here, not all; method: immunoSEQ multiplex PCR. This table has about 65,000 clones, approximately 84% appearing once. This chain connects TRBV28 to TRBJ1-5, with 7 bases lining up with TRBD1. This material consisted of PBMCs, taken from a glioma patient whose treatment included an IDH1 peptide vaccine. The sequence was collected from a man in his thirties or forties with glioma. The DNA for the CDR3 is TGTGCCAGCAGTTCAACAGGGGCGAGGAATCAGCCCCAGCATTTT. Translated, it gives CASSSTGARNQPQHF.